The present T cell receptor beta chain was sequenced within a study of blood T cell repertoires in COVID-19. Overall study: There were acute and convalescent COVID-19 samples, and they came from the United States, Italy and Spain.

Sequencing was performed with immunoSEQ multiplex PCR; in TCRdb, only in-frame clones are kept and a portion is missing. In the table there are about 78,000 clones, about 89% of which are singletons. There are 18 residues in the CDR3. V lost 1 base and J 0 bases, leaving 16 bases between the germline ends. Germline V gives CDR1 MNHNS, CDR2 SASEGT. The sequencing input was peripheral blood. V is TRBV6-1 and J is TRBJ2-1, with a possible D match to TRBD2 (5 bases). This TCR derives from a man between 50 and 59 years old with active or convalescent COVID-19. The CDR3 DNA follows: TGTGCCAGCAGTGAAGGCGGGTTGTCCTTAAGCTCCTACAATGAGCAGTTCTTC. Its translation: CASSEGGLSLSSYNEQFF.